A selection of T cell receptor beta chains follows, all from one sample in a study of CD8 T cells in Susac syndrome. TCRdb redid the calling of the immunoSEQ multiplex PCR reads with MiXCR, one entry per CDR3 protein. The sample lists approximately 120,000 distinct CDR3 sequences, more than 75% occurring once. The specimen sequenced was CD8+ T cells from PBMCs. The receptor set was obtained from a human donor with multiple sclerosis. Each CDR3 is given with its conserved first and last residue. D genes are given only for firm matches. The size entry is marked missing in some rows and otherwise reads once, few, many or a size class.

CDR3nt: TGTGCCAGCAGCTTAATGGCGGGCGTCCACATCGGGGGGCAGTATTTT; CDR3aa: CASSLMAGVHIGGQYF; abundance: NA; j_gene: TRBJ2-3; len: 16; d_gene: NA; v_gene: TRBV7-2
CDR3nt: TGTGCCTTCAGACAGGGGGTGAGCAGCACAGATACGCAGTATTTT; CDR3aa: CAFRQGVSSTDTQYF; abundance: NA; j_gene: TRBJ2-3; len: 15; d_gene: TRBD1; v_gene: TRBV15
CDR3nt: TGTGCCAGCAGCCCTCTTACAGGGGTCCAAGAGACCCAGTACTTC; CDR3aa: CASSPLTGVQETQYF; abundance: NA; j_gene: TRBJ2-5; len: 15; d_gene: TRBD1; v_gene: TRBV27
CDR3nt: TGTGCCAGCAGTTTAGTCTCCGGGACAGGCACTGAAGCTTTCTTT; CDR3aa: CASSLVSGTGTEAFF; abundance: NA; j_gene: TRBJ1-1; len: 15; d_gene: TRBD1; v_gene: TRBV6-5
CDR3nt: TGTGCCAGCAGCCCAGGGGGCGGCGCAGATACGCAGTATTTT; CDR3aa: CASSPGGGADTQYF; abundance: NA; j_gene: TRBJ2-3; len: 14; d_gene: TRBD1; v_gene: TRBV9
CDR3nt: TGTGCCAGCAGTTACTCGTACAGGGACGAGCAGTACTTC; CDR3aa: CASSYSYRDEQYF; abundance: once; j_gene: TRBJ2-7; len: 13; d_gene: NA; v_gene: TRBV6-6
CDR3nt: TGTGCCAGCAGCTTGGATCGAGGGCTTTATCGGGTGGCTTTCTTT; CDR3aa: CASSLDRGLYRVAFF; abundance: NA; j_gene: TRBJ1-1; len: 15; d_gene: NA; v_gene: TRBV5-6
CDR3nt: TGTGCCAGCAGTTTAATGAGGTTTAACGAGCAGTACTTC; CDR3aa: CASSLMRFNEQYF; abundance: NA; j_gene: TRBJ2-7; len: 13; d_gene: NA; v_gene: TRBV28
CDR3nt: TGTGCCAGCTCAAGTGTGGACAGGGGATCCGGGGAGCTGTTTTTT; CDR3aa: CASSSVDRGSGELFF; abundance: NA; j_gene: TRBJ2-2; len: 15; d_gene: TRBD1; v_gene: TRBV3-1
CDR3nt: TGTGCCAGCACCTCGGGACTAGCGGGGCGAGAGACCCAGTACTTC; CDR3aa: CASTSGLAGRETQYF; abundance: NA; j_gene: TRBJ2-5; len: 15; d_gene: TRBD2; v_gene: TRBV7-9
CDR3nt: TGTGCCACCAGTGATAGGCAGGGGCTAGACTATGGCTACACCTTC; CDR3aa: CATSDRQGLDYGYTF; abundance: NA; j_gene: TRBJ1-2; len: 15; d_gene: NA; v_gene: TRBV24-1
CDR3nt: TGCGCCAGCGGCCGGGGAGGACAAGAGACCCAGTACTTC; CDR3aa: CASGRGGQETQYF; abundance: NA; j_gene: TRBJ2-5; len: 13; d_gene: NA; v_gene: TRBV5-1
CDR3nt: TGTGCCAGCAGTTACTCGAACCAAGAGACCCAGTACTTC; CDR3aa: CASSYSNQETQYF; abundance: few; j_gene: TRBJ2-5; len: 13; d_gene: NA; v_gene: TRBV6-2/TRBV6-3
CDR3nt: TGCAGTGCTAGAGCAGTCGGGCTAGCGGAGAACAATGAGCAGTTCTTC; CDR3aa: CSARAVGLAENNEQFF; abundance: NA; j_gene: TRBJ2-1; len: 16; d_gene: TRBD2; v_gene: TRBV20-1
CDR3nt: TGTGCCAGCGGGTACCTGGGTACCTACGAGCAGTACTTC; CDR3aa: CASGYLGTYEQYF; abundance: once; j_gene: TRBJ2-7; len: 13; d_gene: NA; v_gene: TRBV27
CDR3nt: TGCGCCAGCAGCTTGGACGCTGCCTACAATGAGCAGTTCTTC; CDR3aa: CASSLDAAYNEQFF; abundance: once; j_gene: TRBJ2-1; len: 14; d_gene: NA; v_gene: TRBV5-1
CDR3nt: TGTGCCAGTAGGGAGGGACTAGCGGGATTGAACGAGCAGTACTTC; CDR3aa: CASREGLAGLNEQYF; abundance: NA; j_gene: TRBJ2-7; len: 15; d_gene: TRBD2; v_gene: TRBV19
CDR3nt: TGTGCCAGCAGCAATCCTCTAGCGGACGAATCCTACAATGAGCAGTTCTTC; CDR3aa: CASSNPLADESYNEQFF; abundance: NA; j_gene: TRBJ2-1; len: 17; d_gene: TRBD2; v_gene: TRBV7-3
CDR3nt: TGTGCCAGCAGCTTAGTGACTAGCGGGCTGCAGTTCTTC; CDR3aa: CASSLVTSGLQFF; abundance: NA; j_gene: TRBJ2-1; len: 13; d_gene: TRBD2; v_gene: TRBV11-2
CDR3nt: TGTGCCTGGAGTACCGGGACAGGGGTCGAGCAGTACTTC; CDR3aa: CAWSTGTGVEQYF; abundance: NA; j_gene: TRBJ2-7; len: 13; d_gene: TRBD1; v_gene: TRBV30
CDR3nt: TGTGCCAGCAGTGAAACGGTCAGCCACTACGAGCAGTACTTC; CDR3aa: CASSETVSHYEQYF; abundance: NA; j_gene: TRBJ2-7; len: 14; d_gene: NA; v_gene: TRBV6-1
CDR3nt: TGTGCCAGCAGCCTCGTCTATACCTCCTACGAGCAGTACTTC; CDR3aa: CASSLVYTSYEQYF; abundance: once; j_gene: TRBJ2-7; len: 14; d_gene: NA; v_gene: TRBV7-9